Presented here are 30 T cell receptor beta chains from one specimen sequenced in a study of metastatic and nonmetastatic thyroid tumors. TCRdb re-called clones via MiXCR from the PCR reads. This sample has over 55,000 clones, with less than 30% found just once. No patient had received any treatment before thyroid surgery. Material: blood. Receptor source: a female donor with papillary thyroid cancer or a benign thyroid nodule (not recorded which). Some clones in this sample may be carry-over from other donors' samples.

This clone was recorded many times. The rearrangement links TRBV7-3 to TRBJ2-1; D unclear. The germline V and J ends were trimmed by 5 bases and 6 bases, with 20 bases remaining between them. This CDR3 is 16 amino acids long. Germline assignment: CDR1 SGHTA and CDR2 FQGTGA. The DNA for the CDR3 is TGTGCCAGCAGCCGGATATCACTCCAAGGTCCCAATGAGCAGTTCTTC. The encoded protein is CASSRISLQGPNEQFF.

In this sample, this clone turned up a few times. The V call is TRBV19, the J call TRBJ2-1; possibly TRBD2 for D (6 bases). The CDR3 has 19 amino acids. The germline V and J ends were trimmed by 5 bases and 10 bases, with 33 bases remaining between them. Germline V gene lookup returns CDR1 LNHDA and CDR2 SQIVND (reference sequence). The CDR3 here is CASSRFRYWRGWGSEEQFF. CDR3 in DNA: TGTGCCAGTAGTCGCTTCCGGTACTGGCGGGGATGGGGTTCGGAGGAGCAGTTCTTC.

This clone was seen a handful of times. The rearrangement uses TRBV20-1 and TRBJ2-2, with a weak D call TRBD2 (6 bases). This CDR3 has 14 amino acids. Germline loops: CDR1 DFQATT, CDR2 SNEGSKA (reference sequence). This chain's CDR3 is CSATGGLNTGELFF. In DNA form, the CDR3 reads TGCAGCGCGACTGGGGGGTTGAACACCGGGGAGCTGTTTTTT.

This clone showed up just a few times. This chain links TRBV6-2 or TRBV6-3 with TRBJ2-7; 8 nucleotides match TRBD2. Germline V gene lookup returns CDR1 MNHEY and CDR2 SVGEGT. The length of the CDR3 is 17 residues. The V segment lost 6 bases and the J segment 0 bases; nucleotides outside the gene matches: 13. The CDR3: CASRGLLDGRGSYEQYF. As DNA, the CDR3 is TGTGCCAGCAGAGGGCTTCTAGACGGGAGGGGCTCCTACGAGCAGTACTTC.

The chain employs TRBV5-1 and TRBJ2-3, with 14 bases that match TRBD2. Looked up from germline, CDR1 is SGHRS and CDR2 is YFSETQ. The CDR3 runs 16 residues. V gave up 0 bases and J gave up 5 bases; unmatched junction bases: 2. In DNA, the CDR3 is TGCGCCAGCAGCTTGGGAGGGACTAGCGGGAGAGATACGCAGTATTTT. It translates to CASSLGGTSGRDTQYF.

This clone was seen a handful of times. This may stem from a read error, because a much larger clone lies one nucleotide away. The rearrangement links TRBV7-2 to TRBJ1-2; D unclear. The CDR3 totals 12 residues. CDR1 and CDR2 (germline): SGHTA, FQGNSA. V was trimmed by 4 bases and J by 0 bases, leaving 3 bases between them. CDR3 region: CASSSTNYGYTF. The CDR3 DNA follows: TGTGCCAGCAGCTCAACTAACTATGGCTACACCTTC.

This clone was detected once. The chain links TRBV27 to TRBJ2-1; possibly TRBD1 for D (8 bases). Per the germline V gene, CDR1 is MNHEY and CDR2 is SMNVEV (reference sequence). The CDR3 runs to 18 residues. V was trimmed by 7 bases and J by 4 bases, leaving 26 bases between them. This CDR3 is CASNRQGSLPAGYNEQFF. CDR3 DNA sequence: TGTGCCAGCAATCGACAGGGGTCGTTACCAGCGGGATACAATGAGCAGTTCTTC.

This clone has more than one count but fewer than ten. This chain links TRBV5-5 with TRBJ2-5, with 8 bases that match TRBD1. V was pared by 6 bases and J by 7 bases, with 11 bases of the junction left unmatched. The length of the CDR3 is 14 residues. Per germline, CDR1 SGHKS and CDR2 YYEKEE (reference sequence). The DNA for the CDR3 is TGTGCCAGCATCGCGGACAGGGCGAGGGGGACCCAGTACTTC. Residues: CASIADRARGTQYF. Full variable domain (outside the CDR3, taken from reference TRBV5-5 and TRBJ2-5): DAGVTQSPTHLIKTRGQQVTLRCSPISGHKSVSWYQQVLGQGPQFIFQYYEKEERGRGNFPDRFSARQFPNYSSELNVNALLLGDSALYLCASIADRARGTQYFGPGTRLLVL.

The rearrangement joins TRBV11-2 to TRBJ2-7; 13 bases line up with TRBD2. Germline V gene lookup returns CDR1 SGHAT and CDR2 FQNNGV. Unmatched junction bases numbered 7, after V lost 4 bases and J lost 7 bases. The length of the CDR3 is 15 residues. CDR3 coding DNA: TGTGCCAGCAGCTCAGGACTAGCGGGAGCGTATGAGCAGTACTTC. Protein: CASSSGLAGAYEQYF.

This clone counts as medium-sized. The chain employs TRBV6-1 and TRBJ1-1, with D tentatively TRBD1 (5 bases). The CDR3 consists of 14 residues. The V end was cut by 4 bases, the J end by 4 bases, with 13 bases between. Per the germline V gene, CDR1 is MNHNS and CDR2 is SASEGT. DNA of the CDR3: TGTGCCAGCAGTGTTGAGGGGTCGGGCACTGAAGCTTTCTTT. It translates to CASSVEGSGTEAFF.

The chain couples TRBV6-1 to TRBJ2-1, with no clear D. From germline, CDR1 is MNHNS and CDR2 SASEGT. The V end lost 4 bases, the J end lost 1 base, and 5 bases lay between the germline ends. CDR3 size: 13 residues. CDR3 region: CASSGASYNEQFF. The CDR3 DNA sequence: TGTGCCAGCAGTGGCGCTTCCTACAATGAGCAGTTCTTC.

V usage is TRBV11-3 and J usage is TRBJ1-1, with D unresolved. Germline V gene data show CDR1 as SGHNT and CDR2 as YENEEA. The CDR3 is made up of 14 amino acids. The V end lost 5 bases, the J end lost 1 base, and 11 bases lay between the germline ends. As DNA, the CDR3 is TGTGCCAGCAGCAGAATGCGGTGGAACACTGAAGCTTTCTTT. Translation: CASSRMRWNTEAFF.

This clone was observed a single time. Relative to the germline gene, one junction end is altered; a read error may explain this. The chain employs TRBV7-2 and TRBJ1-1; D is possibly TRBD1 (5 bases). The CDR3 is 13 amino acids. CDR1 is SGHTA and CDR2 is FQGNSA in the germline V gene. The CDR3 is CASSLSMDTVASF. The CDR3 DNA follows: TGTGCCAGCAGCTTAAGTATGGACACTGTAGCTTCCTTT.

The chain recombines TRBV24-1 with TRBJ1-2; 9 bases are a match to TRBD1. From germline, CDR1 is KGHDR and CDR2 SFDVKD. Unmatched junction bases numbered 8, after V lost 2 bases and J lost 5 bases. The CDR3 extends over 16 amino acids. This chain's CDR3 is CATSDWGQGDVYGYTF. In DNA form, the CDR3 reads TGTGCCACCAGTGATTGGGGACAGGGCGATGTTTATGGCTACACCTTC.

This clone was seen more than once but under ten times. In nucleotides, the CDR3 is TGTGCTAGTTGGGGGGCCTTATGGGAGACCCAGTACTTC. It is translated as CASWGALWETQYF. The chain employs TRBV6-2 or TRBV6-3 and TRBJ2-5, with D perhaps being TRBD1 or TRBD2 (6 bases each). CDR3 length equals 13 residues. Germline V gives CDR1 MNHEY, CDR2 SVGEGT.

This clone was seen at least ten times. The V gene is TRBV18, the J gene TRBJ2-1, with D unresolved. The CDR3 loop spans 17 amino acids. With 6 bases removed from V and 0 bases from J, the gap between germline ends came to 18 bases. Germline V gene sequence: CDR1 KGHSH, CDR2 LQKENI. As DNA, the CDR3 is TGTGCCAGCTCCCCTCCAGTTGGGGTGAGCTCCTACAATGAGCAGTTCTTC. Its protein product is CASSPPVGVSSYNEQFF.

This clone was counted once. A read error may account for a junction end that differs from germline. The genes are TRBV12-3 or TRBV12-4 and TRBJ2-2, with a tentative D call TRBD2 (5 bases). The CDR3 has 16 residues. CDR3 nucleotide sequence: TGTGCCACCATTACTCAAGGACTTTCGAACACCGGGGAGCTGCTTTTT. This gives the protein CATITQGLSNTGELLF.

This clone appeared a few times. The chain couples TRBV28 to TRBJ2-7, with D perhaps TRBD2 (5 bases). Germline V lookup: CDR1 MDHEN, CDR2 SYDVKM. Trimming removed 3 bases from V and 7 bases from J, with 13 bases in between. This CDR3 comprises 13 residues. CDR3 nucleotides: TGTGCCAGCAGTTTGGGGAGACCCGGAGAGCAGTACTTC. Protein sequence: CASSLGRPGEQYF.

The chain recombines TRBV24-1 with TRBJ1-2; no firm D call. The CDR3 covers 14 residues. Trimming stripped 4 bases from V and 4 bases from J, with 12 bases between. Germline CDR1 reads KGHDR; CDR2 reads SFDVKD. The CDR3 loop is CATSDAGGPYGYTF. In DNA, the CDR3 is TGTGCCACCAGTGACGCCGGCGGGCCCTATGGCTACACCTTC.

CDR3 amino acids: CATSDFVGGNTGELFF. The CDR3 DNA reads as TGTGCCACCAGTGATTTCGTGGGGGGAAACACCGGGGAGCTGTTTTTT. This chain uses TRBV24-1 with TRBJ2-2; D is possibly TRBD2 (6 bases). The CDR3 loop spans 16 amino acids. Trimming left V 1 base short and J 2 bases short, with 10 bases between. Looked up from germline, CDR1 is KGHDR and CDR2 is SFDVKD.

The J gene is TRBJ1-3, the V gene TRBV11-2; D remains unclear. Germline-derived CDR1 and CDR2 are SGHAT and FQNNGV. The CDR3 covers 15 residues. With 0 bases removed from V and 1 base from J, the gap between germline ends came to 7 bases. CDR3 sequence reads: CASSLESGSGNTIYF. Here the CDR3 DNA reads TGTGCCAGCAGCTTAGAATCGGGTTCTGGAAACACCATATATTTT.

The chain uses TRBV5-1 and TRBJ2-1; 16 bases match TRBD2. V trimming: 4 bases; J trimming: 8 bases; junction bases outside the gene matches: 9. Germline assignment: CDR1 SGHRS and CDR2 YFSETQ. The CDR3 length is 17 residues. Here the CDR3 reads CASSRNPGLAGGDEQFF. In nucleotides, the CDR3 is TGCGCCAGCAGCCGGAATCCGGGACTAGCGGGAGGGGATGAGCAGTTCTTC.

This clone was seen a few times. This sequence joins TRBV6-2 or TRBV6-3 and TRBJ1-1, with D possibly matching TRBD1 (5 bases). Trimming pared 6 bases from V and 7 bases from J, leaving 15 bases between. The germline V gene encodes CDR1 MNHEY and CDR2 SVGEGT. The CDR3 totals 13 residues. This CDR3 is CASRDQGWGEAFF. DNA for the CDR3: TGTGCCAGCAGGGACCAGGGTTGGGGTGAAGCTTTCTTT.

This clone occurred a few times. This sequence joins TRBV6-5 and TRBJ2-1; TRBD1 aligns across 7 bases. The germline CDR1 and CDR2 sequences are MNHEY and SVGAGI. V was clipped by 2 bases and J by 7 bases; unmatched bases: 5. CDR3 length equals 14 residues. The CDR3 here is CASSYNRGANEQFF. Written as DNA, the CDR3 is TGTGCCAGCAGTTACAACAGGGGTGCGAATGAGCAGTTCTTC.

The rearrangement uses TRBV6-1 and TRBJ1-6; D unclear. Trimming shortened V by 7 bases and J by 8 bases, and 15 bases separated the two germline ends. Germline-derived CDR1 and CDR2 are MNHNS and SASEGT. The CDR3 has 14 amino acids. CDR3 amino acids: CASKGFQEDSPLHF. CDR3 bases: TGTGCCAGCAAGGGTTTTCAGGAGGATTCACCCCTCCACTTT.

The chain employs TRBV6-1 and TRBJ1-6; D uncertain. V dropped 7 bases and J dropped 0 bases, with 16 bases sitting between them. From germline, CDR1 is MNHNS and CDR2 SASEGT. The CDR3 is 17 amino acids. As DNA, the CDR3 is TGTGCCAGCACTACATCCGGAGCGAGCTCCTATAATTCACCCCTCCACTTT. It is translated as CASTTSGASSYNSPLHF.

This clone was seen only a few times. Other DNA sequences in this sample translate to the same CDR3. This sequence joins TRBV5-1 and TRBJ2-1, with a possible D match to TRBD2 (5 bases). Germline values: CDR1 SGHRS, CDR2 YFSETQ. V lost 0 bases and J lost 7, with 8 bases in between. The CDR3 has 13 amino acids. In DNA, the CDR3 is TGCGCCAGCAGCTTGGGGACTTCAAATGAGCAGTTCTTC. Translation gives CASSLGTSNEQFF.

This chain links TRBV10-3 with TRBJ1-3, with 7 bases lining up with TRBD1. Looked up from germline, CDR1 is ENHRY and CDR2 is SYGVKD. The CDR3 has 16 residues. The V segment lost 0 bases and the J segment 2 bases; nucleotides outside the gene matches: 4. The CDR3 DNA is TGTGCCATCAGTGAGTCCGAAGACAGGGCTGGAAACACCATATATTTT. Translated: CAISESEDRAGNTIYF.

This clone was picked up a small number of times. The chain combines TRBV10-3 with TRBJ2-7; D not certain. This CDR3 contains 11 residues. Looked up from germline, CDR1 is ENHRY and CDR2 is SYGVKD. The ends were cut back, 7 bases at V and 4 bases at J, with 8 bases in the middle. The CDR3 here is CAIKEYYEQYF. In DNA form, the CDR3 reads TGTGCCATCAAGGAGTATTACGAGCAGTACTTC.

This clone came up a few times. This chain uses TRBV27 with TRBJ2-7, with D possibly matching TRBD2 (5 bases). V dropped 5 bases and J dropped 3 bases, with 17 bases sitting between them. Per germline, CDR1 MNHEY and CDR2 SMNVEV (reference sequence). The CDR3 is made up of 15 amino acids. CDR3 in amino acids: CASSLLPHGDYEQYF. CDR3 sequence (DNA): TGTGCCAGCAGTCTACTTCCCCACGGGGACTACGAGCAGTACTTC.